This T cell receptor beta chain is from a study of cytomegalovirus exposure and HLA in healthy donors. Overall study results and limits: Relative to equally common others, HLA-associated TCR beta chains showed greater clonal expansion in a later analysis. Later on, an analysis tied around 17,000 TCR beta sequences to HLA alleles at 0.05 false discovery rate. A later analysis found TCR association rates differed by HLA locus, highest for DRB1 and lowest for HLA-C.

PCR employed 60 Vbeta and 13 Jbeta primers. Some clones are missing from TCRdb's copy, which holds only in-frame ones; the method was immunoSEQ multiplex PCR. The sample contains 150,000 to 200,000 clones, about 76% of which appear only once. Of note for this clone: No antigen is known for it.

Specimen: PBMCs. This TCR was recovered from a woman between 50 and 59 years old in good health and CMV-seronegative.

CDR3 protein: CASSFRFTTNEKLFF. The CDR3 bases are TGTGCCAGCAGTTTTCGGTTTACAACTAATGAAAAACTGTTTTTT. This chain joins TRBV27 and TRBJ1-4; D is undetermined. This CDR3 is built from 15 residues. Trimming removed 3 bases from V and 0 bases from J, with 8 bases in between. Germline values: CDR1 MNHEY, CDR2 SMNVEV (reference sequence). Combining the CDR3 with reference TRBV27 and TRBJ1-4 gives the whole variable domain EAQVTQNPRYLITVTGKKLTVTCSQNMNHEYMSWYRQDPGLGLRQIYYSMNVEVTDKGDVPEGYKVSRKEKRNFPLILESPSPNQTSLYFCASSFRFTTNEKLFFGSGTQLSVL.